This T cell receptor beta chain was recorded in a study of T cells expressing NK-cell markers. Notes on the study in general: Also leading the CD3+CD56-NKG2C+ fraction in a few donors were these clonotypes.

TCRdb re-analyzed the 5' RACE reads; it lists each CDR3 protein once, without DNA. Its table lists around 550,000 distinct CDR3 sequences. For this clonotype: The antigen is not known.

Germline V gene sequence: CDR1 DFQATT, CDR2 SNEGSKA (reference sequence). This CDR3 is built from 16 residues. The receptor was derived from a man aged 18 to 30 in good health. This sequence joins TRBV20-1 and TRBJ2-7; without DNA, the TCRdb call of TRBD2 cannot be checked. The source material was blood T cells: a sorted CD56 or NKG2C T cell subset, CD4+ or CD8+ T cells, or bulk PBMC T cells (not recorded which). The CDR3 here is CSATRTIGSLTYEQYF.